This record looks at one TCR beta chain sequence and its context. The antigen it binds to is not known. Base qualities are not at hand, and no much larger clone is one base apart. At one collaborating source in Seattle, patients were enrolled during active infection and were followed longitudinally through the course of disease. Each collaborating institution followed its own protocols to collect whole blood in K2EDTA tubes. For TCRbeta analysis, collaborator samples were shipped as frozen whole blood, as isolated PBMCs, or as DNA extracted from either sample type. This record comes from a study of blood T cell repertoires in COVID-19 (TCRdb year 2020). In terms of the full investigation: The collaborator samples originated in the United States, Italy and Spain and spanned the acute and convalescent phases of COVID-19. The material from the prospective study consisted of cDNA or gDNA derived from T cells, B-cell-depleted T cells, or PBMCs. Deeply sampled blood TCRbeta repertoires from subjects exposed to, actively infected with, or recovered from COVID-19 were included in the dataset. The repertoires were released in a freely available public database meant as a resource for research on the immune response to SARS-CoV-2. Samples were obtained from the ongoing ImmuneRACE study (first 160 participants) and from 1,200 or so subjects provided by 6 global collaborators. The sample metadata nearly always contained a de-identified subject ID, COVID-19 status, age in years and sex. Where available, HLA class I and class II types were taken from metadata supplied by the sample provider and were not determined by assay-based typing. Broader findings and caveats from the paper: How much clinical and demographic metadata was included differed by source and by participant, and the metadata was provided uncurated.

V gives up 6 bases and J gives up 13 bases, and the segment between their germline ends measures 16 bases. The CDR3 holds 12 amino acids from the cysteine to the phenylalanine. Kept here is only the CDR3 DNA, which spans 36 bases and is read in frame from base 1. The immunoSEQ Assay, a bias-controlled multiplex PCR, was used to amplify TCRbeta CDR3 regions from genomic DNA. The original methods were these. Within the assay, amplification of reference gene primers was used to estimate how many nucleated cells each sample contained. To quantify the absolute abundance of each unique TCRbeta CDR3 rearrangement, sequence reads were collapsed and filtered. For each sample, productive Simpson clonality was calculated by taking the square root of Simpson's diversity index across productive rearrangements. TCRdb holds this immuneACCESS table with in-frame rearrangements only. Some clones are missing; in checked studies, unresolved V genes explain under half, and the rest has no known cause. From that table come the V and J calls and clone size; the DNA was used to work out D and trimming. The sample table lists around 100,000 clones, roughly 90% of them with a count of one. Of the sample, more than 1.5% is held by the ten largest clones.

Sequences were obtained from peripheral blood. This receptor chain uses TRBV12-3 or TRBV12-4 and TRBJ1-3; the D gene is unclear. The origin of this receptor is a woman in her 50s with COVID-19, enrolled during active disease. The CDR3 sequence is CASSRWRSPIYF. The base sequence is TGTGCCAGCAGCCGCTGGAGGAGCCCGATATATTTT.